These T cell receptor beta chains were read from a single sample in a study of identical twins. TCRdb redid the calling of the 5' RACE reads with MiXCR, one entry per CDR3 protein. The sample gives hundreds of thousands of distinct CDR3 sequences, 5.5% to 7% of which show up once; roughly 3.6% is in the top ten. The same sample was also studied in work on yellow fever vaccine responses in identical twins.

Sequenced: memory (CD45RO+) T cells sorted from blood. Every receptor here comes from a woman aged 18-29 years in good health. The CDR3 runs from the conserved cysteine through the conserved F or W. A D gene is named only where the DNA matches it firmly.

j_gene: TRBJ2-3
d_gene: -
len: 16
v_gene: TRBV14
CDR3aa: CASSQTLGAITDTQYF

j_gene: TRBJ2-1
d_gene: TRBD1
len: 13
v_gene: TRBV25-1
CDR3aa: CASRPTGLGEQFF

j_gene: TRBJ2-1
d_gene: TRBD2
len: 15
v_gene: TRBV7-9
CDR3aa: CASPRAGGSYNEQFF

j_gene: TRBJ2-1
d_gene: TRBD1
len: 16
v_gene: TRBV2
CDR3aa: CASSEAQGVGYNEQFF

j_gene: TRBJ1-2
d_gene: -
len: 15
v_gene: TRBV12-3/TRBV12-4
CDR3aa: CASSFSQGSPYGYTF

j_gene: TRBJ2-7
d_gene: -
len: 14
v_gene: TRBV5-1
CDR3aa: CASTLGVSSYEQYF

j_gene: TRBJ2-2
d_gene: -
len: 14
v_gene: TRBV12-5
CDR3aa: CASGPPRGIGELFF

j_gene: TRBJ2-3
d_gene: TRBD2
len: 15
v_gene: TRBV28
CDR3aa: CASSSGGHDTDTQYF

j_gene: TRBJ2-2
d_gene: -
len: 15
v_gene: TRBV20-1
CDR3aa: CSARESGLDTGELFF

j_gene: TRBJ2-5
d_gene: -
len: 13
v_gene: TRBV7-9
CDR3aa: CATQRGQTETQYF

j_gene: TRBJ2-3
d_gene: TRBD2
len: 15
v_gene: TRBV7-9
CDR3aa: CASSLQRDPSDTQYF

j_gene: TRBJ2-3
d_gene: -
len: 19
v_gene: TRBV21-1
CDR3aa: CASSTFARVRPTSTDTQYF

j_gene: TRBJ2-6
d_gene: -
len: 17
v_gene: TRBV5-8
CDR3aa: CASGPRQALSGANVLTF

j_gene: TRBJ2-3
d_gene: -
len: 16
v_gene: TRBV3-1
CDR3aa: CASSPPGDISTDTQYF

j_gene: TRBJ2-1
d_gene: TRBD2
len: 14
v_gene: TRBV12-3/TRBV12-4
CDR3aa: CASSLATSGGLEFF

j_gene: TRBJ1-1
d_gene: -
len: 13
v_gene: TRBV10-3
CDR3aa: CAISQRENTEAFF

j_gene: TRBJ2-5
d_gene: TRBD1
len: 14
v_gene: TRBV20-1
CDR3aa: CSAAQGAGQETQYF

j_gene: TRBJ1-5
d_gene: -
len: 14
v_gene: TRBV6-1
CDR3aa: CASSILGGNQPQHF

j_gene: TRBJ2-2
d_gene: TRBD1
len: 14
v_gene: TRBV11-3
CDR3aa: CASSDRGYTGELFF

j_gene: TRBJ1-6
d_gene: TRBD1
len: 14
v_gene: TRBV19
CDR3aa: CASSTRQGNSPLHF

j_gene: TRBJ1-4
d_gene: TRBD1
len: 14
v_gene: TRBV12-3/TRBV12-4
CDR3aa: CASSLRQGFGKLFF

j_gene: TRBJ2-1
d_gene: TRBD1
len: 15
v_gene: TRBV2
CDR3aa: CASRGRGNADNEQFF

j_gene: TRBJ1-4
d_gene: TRBD1
len: 13
v_gene: TRBV2
CDR3aa: CASSSDRVEKLFF

j_gene: TRBJ2-3
d_gene: -
len: 16
v_gene: TRBV29-1
CDR3aa: CSAEAEGTSSTDTQYF

j_gene: TRBJ2-1
d_gene: -
len: 15
v_gene: TRBV6-2/TRBV6-3
CDR3aa: CASIIGGSSYNEQFF

j_gene: TRBJ2-7
d_gene: -
len: 14
v_gene: TRBV9
CDR3aa: CASSVADSSYEQYF

j_gene: TRBJ2-2
d_gene: TRBD1
len: 15
v_gene: TRBV25-1
CDR3aa: CASSVRQGWTGELFF

j_gene: TRBJ2-2
d_gene: -
len: 15
v_gene: TRBV7-7
CDR3aa: CASSLGGAGTGELFF

j_gene: TRBJ1-4
d_gene: -
len: 16
v_gene: TRBV15
CDR3aa: CATSRMGTTTNEKLFF

j_gene: TRBJ2-7
d_gene: -
len: 14
v_gene: TRBV20-1
CDR3aa: CSAGTILGSYEQYF

j_gene: TRBJ1-3
d_gene: -
len: 15
v_gene: TRBV12-3/TRBV12-4
CDR3aa: CASSLWTDSGNTIYF

j_gene: TRBJ2-5
d_gene: TRBD2
len: 17
v_gene: TRBV6-1
CDR3aa: CASSPRGLAGSQETQYF

j_gene: TRBJ2-1
d_gene: TRBD2
len: 15
v_gene: TRBV7-2
CDR3aa: CARGGSGASYNEQFF

j_gene: TRBJ2-7
d_gene: -
len: 15
v_gene: TRBV5-1
CDR3aa: CASSPGAGLSYEQYF

j_gene: TRBJ2-2
d_gene: -
len: 15
v_gene: TRBV5-1
CDR3aa: CASSPPRTNTGELFF

j_gene: TRBJ1-1
d_gene: TRBD1
len: 14
v_gene: TRBV10-3
CDR3aa: CAITRDRGYTEAFF

j_gene: TRBJ2-2
d_gene: -
len: 13
v_gene: TRBV27
CDR3aa: CASSTRTAGELFF

j_gene: TRBJ1-2
d_gene: TRBD1
len: 13
v_gene: TRBV7-9
CDR3aa: CASSWDTGDGYTF

j_gene: TRBJ2-3
d_gene: -
len: 12
v_gene: TRBV28
CDR3aa: CASRTMTDTQYF

j_gene: TRBJ2-1
d_gene: -
len: 15
v_gene: TRBV5-1
CDR3aa: CASSLANQGGNEQFF

j_gene: TRBJ2-7
d_gene: -
len: 14
v_gene: TRBV10-3
CDR3aa: CAISEKGQVYEQYF

j_gene: TRBJ2-3
d_gene: -
len: 16
v_gene: TRBV28
CDR3aa: CASSPREYLNTDTQYF

j_gene: TRBJ2-3
d_gene: TRBD2
len: 17
v_gene: TRBV11-2
CDR3aa: CASSSGLAGGRSDTQYF

j_gene: TRBJ2-7
d_gene: -
len: 13
v_gene: TRBV27
CDR3aa: CASIRGSSYEQYF

j_gene: TRBJ2-1
d_gene: TRBD2
len: 17
v_gene: TRBV4-1
CDR3aa: CASSQEEGLAGYNEQFF

j_gene: TRBJ2-2
d_gene: -
len: 14
v_gene: TRBV3-1
CDR3aa: CASWSGANTGELFF